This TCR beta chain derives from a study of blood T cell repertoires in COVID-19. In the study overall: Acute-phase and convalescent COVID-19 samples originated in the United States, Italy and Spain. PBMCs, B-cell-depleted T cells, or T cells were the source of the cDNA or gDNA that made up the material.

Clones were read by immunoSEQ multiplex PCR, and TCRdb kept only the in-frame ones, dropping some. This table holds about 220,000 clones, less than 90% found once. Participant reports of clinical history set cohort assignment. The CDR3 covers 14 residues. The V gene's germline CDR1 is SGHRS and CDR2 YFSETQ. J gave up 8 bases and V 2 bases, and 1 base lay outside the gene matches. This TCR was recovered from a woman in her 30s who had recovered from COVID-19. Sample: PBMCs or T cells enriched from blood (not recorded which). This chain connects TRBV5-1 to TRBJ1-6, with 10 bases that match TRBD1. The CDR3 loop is CASSLGTGDSPLHF. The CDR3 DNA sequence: TGCGCCAGCAGCTTAGGGACAGGGGATTCACCCCTCCACTTT.